A single sample gave rise to the 30 T cell receptor beta chains below, sequenced in a study of T cells in Graves' hyperthyroidism and ophthalmopathy. Authors of the study amplified TCR beta CDR3 regions from RNA transcripts. TCR CDR3 regions were first amplified by RT-PCR with HTBI primers. Via MiXCR, TCRdb re-called the multiplex PCR reads, giving one row per CDR3 protein. There are 300,000 to 400,000 distinct CDR3 sequences in the sample; roughly an eighth occur only once, and 9.2% lies in the top ten. The specimen sequenced was blood. Receptors were obtained from a woman aged 18 to 35 with Graves' hyperthyroidism.

Ten or more counts support this clonotype. The chain uses TRBV10-3 and TRBJ1-5, with D maybe TRBD1 (5 bases). CDR3 length: 14 amino acids. Trimming stripped 0 bases from V and 4 bases from J, with 7 bases between. CDR1 ENHRY and CDR2 SYGVKD come from the germline V gene. CDR3 in amino acids: CAISESQGNQPQHF. CDR3 sequence (DNA): TGTGCCATCAGTGAGTCCCAGGGAAATCAGCCCCAGCATTTT.

This rearrangement joins TRBV11-2 to TRBJ2-1, with TRBD2 identical over 15 bases. With V trimmed by 7 bases and J by 2 bases, 6 bases remained unmatched. This CDR3 region has 17 residues. The germline CDR1 and CDR2 sequences are SGHAT and FQNNGV. The CDR3 region has the DNA TGTGCCAGCACCCTGGGACTAGCGGGGGGACCCTACAATGAGCAGTTCTTC. Residues: CASTLGLAGGPYNEQFF.

The CDR3 DNA follows: TGTGCCAGCAGTCCTGTCCCGGGACAGGACTTAAATGAAAAACTGTTTTTT. Amino acids: CASSPVPGQDLNEKLFF. The chain couples TRBV6-1 to TRBJ1-4; 8 bases are shared with TRBD1. CDR1 is MNHNS and CDR2 is SASEGT in the germline V gene. CDR3 length: 17 amino acids. V trimming: 5 bases; J trimming: 5 bases; junction bases outside the gene matches: 13.

This clonotype was counted between two and nine times. The rearrangement uses TRBV9 and TRBJ2-6; D might be TRBD1 (6 bases). The CDR3 sequence is 20 residues long. Germline CDR1 and CDR2: SGDLS and YYNGEE. V lost 2 bases, J lost 1 base, and 22 bases lay in between. The CDR3 loop reads CASSVSPQGHRASGANVLTF. The CDR3 DNA reads TGTGCCAGCAGCGTTTCACCCCAGGGACATAGAGCGTCTGGGGCCAACGTCCTGACTTTC.

This clonotype was counted ten times or more. This chain connects TRBV28 to TRBJ1-1; TRBD1 aligns across 9 bases. CDR3 length equals 15 residues. CDR1 and CDR2 from the germline V gene are MDHEN and SYDVKM. Trimming at V came to 6 bases and at J to 3 bases, leaving 8 bases not matched to a gene. CDR3 residues: CASSFTDRGDTEAFF. Here the CDR3 DNA reads TGTGCCAGCAGCTTCACCGACAGGGGGGACACTGAAGCTTTCTTT.

This clonotype was detected many times. The gene calls are TRBV28 and TRBJ2-5; 8 bases agree with TRBD1. This CDR3 has 15 residues. The germline CDR1 and CDR2 sequences are MDHEN and SYDVKM. With 2 bases clipped from V and 5 bases from J, the junction kept 7 bases outside the gene matches. The DNA of the CDR3 is TGTGCCAGCAGTTTAACGGCAGGGGGCGAGGAGACCCAGTACTTC. This sequence encodes CASSLTAGGEETQYF.

This clonotype was counted ten times or more. The chain carries TRBV20-1 and TRBJ2-2; TRBD2 aligns across 7 bases. The CDR3 spans 15 residues. CDR1 is DFQATT, CDR2 SNEGSKA, per germline (reference sequence). V was pared by 6 bases and J by 2 bases, with 9 bases of the junction left unmatched. The CDR3 spells CSATRLADNTGELFF. Here the CDR3 DNA reads TGCAGTGCAACGAGACTAGCAGATAACACCGGGGAGCTGTTTTTT.

The table lists this clonotype with many counts. The chain joins TRBV9 to TRBJ1-2; no clear D. CDR1 and CDR2 from the germline V gene are SGDLS and YYNGEE. The V gene lost 2 bases and the J gene lost 6 bases, with 11 bases spanning the gap. There are 13 residues in the CDR3. The CDR3 reads CASSVGRLHGYTF. The CDR3 bases are TGTGCCAGCAGCGTTGGAAGGTTGCATGGCTACACCTTC.

In its sample, this clonotype was seen a few times. The chain carries TRBV5-1 and TRBJ2-3, with 8 nucleotides matching TRBD2. Germline V CDR1 and CDR2: SGHRS, YFSETQ. The length of the CDR3 is 15 residues. V dropped 3 bases and J dropped 4; count of bases not matched to a gene: 7. This CDR3 is CASSSTSGGPDTQYF. CDR3 coding DNA: TGCGCCAGCAGCTCAACCTCGGGGGGGCCAGATACGCAGTATTTT. The full variable domain, its missing parts supplied by reference TRBV5-1 and TRBJ2-3, is KAGVTQTPRYLIKTRGQQVTLSCSPISGHRSVSWYQQTPGQGLQFLFEYFSETQRNKGNFPGRFSGRQFSNSRSEMNVSTLELGDSALYLCASSSTSGGPDTQYFGPGTRLTVL.

In its sample, this clonotype was seen many times. The V and J genes are TRBV20-1 and TRBJ2-3, with no clear D. CDR3 length equals 15 residues. V lost 0 bases and J 4 bases, leaving 14 bases between the germline ends. Per germline, CDR1 DFQATT and CDR2 SNEGSKA (reference sequence). Here the CDR3 reads CSARDPTVRADTQYF. The DNA for the CDR3 is TGCAGTGCTAGAGATCCGACTGTTAGGGCAGATACGCAGTATTTT.

This clonotype turned up a few times. The V and J genes are TRBV19 and TRBJ2-7; 8 bases agree with TRBD1. Germline CDR1 and CDR2: LNHDA and SQIVND (reference sequence). This CDR3 has 13 residues. With 10 bases clipped from V and 6 bases from J, the junction kept 11 bases outside the gene matches. CDR3 sequence: CATSPDRVGEQYF. The CDR3 DNA is TGTGCCACCTCACCGGACAGGGTGGGCGAGCAGTACTTC.

This clonotype was found a few times. This chain joins TRBV6-5 and TRBJ2-2; D is possibly TRBD2 (7 bases). V was clipped by 2 bases and J by 5 bases, with 12 bases between them. The V gene's germline CDR1 is MNHEY and CDR2 SVGAGI. This CDR3 contains 15 residues. CDR3 DNA: TGTGCCAGCAGTTACGGGGGGGGCGCGACCGGGGAGCTGTTTTTT. Its protein product is CASSYGGGATGELFF.

As to this clonotype: Mismatch with germline at one junction end may stem from a read error. This chain links TRBV11-2 with TRBJ2-5; D gene unclear. The V gene's germline CDR1 is SGHAT and CDR2 FQNNGV. The CDR3 has 13 residues. As DNA, the CDR3 is TGTGCCAGCAGCTCCTCACTGGAAGAGGCCCAGTACTTC. This codes for CASSSSLEEAQYF.

In this sample, this clonotype turned up many times. The chain joins TRBV13 to TRBJ2-7, with D perhaps TRBD1 (6 bases). V dropped 6 bases and J dropped 9 bases, with 15 bases sitting between them. The length of the CDR3 is 12 residues. CDR1 PRHDT and CDR2 FYEKMQ come from the germline V gene (reference sequence). The CDR3 is CASSSQGLGQYF. The CDR3 nucleotides are TGTGCCAGCAGTTCTCAGGGGCTAGGGCAGTACTTC. The entire variable domain, with the rest obtained from reference TRBV13 and TRBJ2-7, is as follows: AAGVIQSPRHLIKEKRETATLKCYPIPRHDTVYWYQQGPGQDPQFLISFYEKMQSDKGSIPDRFSAQQFSDYHSELNMSSLELGDSALYFCASSSQGLGQYFGPGTRLTVT.

The chain recombines TRBV6-1 with TRBJ2-1, with TRBD2 matching 11 bases. CDR1 is MNHNS, CDR2 SASEGT, per germline. The CDR3 length is 15 residues. The junction had 13 bases not matched to a gene; V was cut back by 11 bases and J by 7 bases. The CDR3 region has the DNA TGTGCCGGCACCGAAGGGACTAGCGGAGGGAATGAGCAGTTCTTC. It encodes CAGTEGTSGGNEQFF.

Many counts were recorded for this clonotype. The rearrangement joins TRBV28 to TRBJ1-3; D is uncertain. The germline CDR1 and CDR2 sequences are MDHEN and SYDVKM. The germline V and J ends were trimmed by 6 bases and 4 bases, with 10 bases remaining between them. The CDR3 is 13 residues long. CDR3 residues: CASSHKSGNTIYF. CDR3 DNA sequence: TGTGCCAGCAGCCACAAATCCGGAAACACCATATATTTT.

CDR3 coding DNA: TGTGCCAGCAGTGAAGGCAGGGTAAAAGAGACCCAGTACTTC. It encodes CASSEGRVKETQYF. This chain uses TRBV25-1 with TRBJ2-5; TRBD1 might be the D (5 bases). Germline V gene data show CDR1 as MGHDK and CDR2 as SYGVNS. The CDR3 loop spans 14 amino acids. V dropped 2 bases and J dropped 3 bases, with 10 bases sitting between them.

This clonotype was seen repeatedly, ten times or more. Written as DNA, the CDR3 is TGTGCCAGCAGCCCGAGTGGGTCGGCGGGCAATGAGCAGTTCTTC. This sequence encodes CASSPSGSAGNEQFF. The chain links TRBV7-9 to TRBJ2-1, with D possibly matching TRBD2 (5 bases). The V and J ends lost 5 bases and 6 bases respectively, with 17 bases between them. Germline V gene sequence: CDR1 SEHNR, CDR2 FQNEAQ (reference sequence). The CDR3 covers 15 residues.

This clonotype was seen repeatedly, ten times or more. The rearrangement links TRBV11-2 to TRBJ1-3, with a possible D match to TRBD1 (5 bases). The V end lost 5 bases, the J end lost 8 bases, and 10 bases lay between the germline ends. Germline V gene sequence: CDR1 SGHAT, CDR2 FQNNGV. The CDR3 is made up of 12 amino acids. CDR3 bases: TGTGCCAGCAGCCTGGGGGGGTACACCATATATTTT. Its translation: CASSLGGYTIYF.

The sample holds many counts of this clonotype. The rearrangement joins TRBV7-9 to TRBJ1-6; 7 bases are a match to TRBD1. The CDR3 length is 15 residues. CDR1 SEHNR and CDR2 FQNEAQ come from the germline V gene (reference sequence). V was pared by 5 bases and J by 10 bases, with 11 bases of the junction left unmatched. The CDR3 protein is CASSPPGQSKSPLHF. Here the CDR3 DNA reads TGTGCCAGCAGCCCTCCGGGACAGTCTAAATCACCCCTCCACTTT.

This clonotype was recorded at least ten times. The chain employs TRBV3-1 and TRBJ2-1, with D possibly being TRBD1 (6 bases). V lost 4 bases, J lost 0 bases, and 16 bases lay in between. The CDR3 length is 17 residues. Germline V lookup: CDR1 LGHDT, CDR2 YNNKEL (reference sequence). The CDR3 region has the DNA TGTGCCAGCAGCCTGTGGACAGCTACCAGCTCCTACAATGAGCAGTTCTTC. Its protein is CASSLWTATSSYNEQFF.

This clonotype was detected ten times or more. This chain uses TRBV7-8 with TRBJ2-4; the D is unclear. Germline V gene sequence: CDR1 SGHVS, CDR2 FQNEAQ. Trimming removed 1 base from V and 0 bases from J, with 7 bases in between. This CDR3 is built from 15 residues. Here the CDR3 reads CASSLDVLAKNIQYF. In DNA form, the CDR3 reads TGTGCCAGCAGCTTAGACGTCCTAGCCAAAAACATTCAGTACTTC.

This clonotype was recorded many times. The V call is TRBV10-3, the J call TRBJ1-5; 10 bases are a match to TRBD1. Trimming removed 4 bases from V and 0 bases from J; junction bases left unmatched: 3. Germline lookup yields CDR1 ENHRY and CDR2 SYGVKD. This CDR3 region has 16 residues. The DNA for the CDR3 is TGTGCCATCAGTGCGACAGGGGGCTATAGCAATCAGCCCCAGCATTTT. Protein product: CAISATGGYSNQPQHF.

This clonotype was counted at least ten times. The genes are TRBV30 and TRBJ2-7; possibly TRBD1 for D (6 bases). V was cut by 4 bases and J by 0 bases, with 19 bases left in between. CDR1 GTSNPN and CDR2 SVGIG come from the germline V gene (reference sequence). The CDR3 runs 16 residues. DNA for the CDR3: TGTGCCTGGACAGTAGGCGGGCAGGGGAGCTCCTACGAGCAGTACTTC. This sequence encodes CAWTVGGQGSSYEQYF.

Concerning this clonotype: This is likely a read error, given that the CDR3 carries no conserved phenylalanine or tryptophan at its end. V and J are TRBV6-9 and TRBJ2-7; 12 nucleotides line up with TRBD1. There are 15 residues in the CDR3. CDR1 is MNHGY, CDR2 SVAAGI, per germline. V was clipped by 3 bases and J by 3 bases; unmatched bases: 3. As DNA, the CDR3 is TGTGCCAGCAGTTACGGGACAGGGGGCATCTACGAGCAGTACCTC. Translation gives CASSYGTGGIYEQYL.

The sample holds a few counts of this clonotype. This sequence joins TRBV14 and TRBJ2-3; tentatively, D is TRBD1 (6 bases). This CDR3 has 14 residues. Germline CDR1 SGHDN, CDR2 FVKESK. V was trimmed by 0 bases and J by 4 bases, leaving 8 bases between them. In nucleotides, the CDR3 is TGTGCCAGCAGCCAAGAACAGGGTGCAGATACGCAGTATTTT. Translation: CASSQEQGADTQYF.

This clonotype was observed at least ten times. V is TRBV7-9 and J is TRBJ1-4; D perhaps matches TRBD1 (6 bases). V dropped 5 bases and J dropped 10 bases, with 20 bases sitting between them. The length of the CDR3 is 15 residues. Germline loops: CDR1 SEHNR, CDR2 FQNEAQ (reference sequence). The CDR3 spells CASSRRGGEGVKLFF. CDR3 in DNA: TGTGCCAGCAGCCGCAGAGGTGGAGAGGGGGTAAAACTGTTTTTT.

The CDR3 loop reads CASSLSSRAEAFF. CDR3 DNA: TGTGCCAGCAGTTTATCGAGCAGGGCTGAAGCTTTCTTT. V usage is TRBV27 and J usage is TRBJ1-1; D is perhaps TRBD1 (5 bases). Trimming shortened V by 0 bases and J by 6 bases, and 8 bases separated the two germline ends. The CDR3 totals 13 residues. Looked up from germline, CDR1 is MNHEY and CDR2 is SMNVEV (reference sequence).

The CDR3 loop is CAISDRRGTDTQYF. DNA for the CDR3: TGTGCCATCAGTGATCGACGGGGCACAGATACGCAGTATTTT. The chain couples TRBV10-3 to TRBJ2-3; no clear D gene. The germline V gene encodes CDR1 ENHRY and CDR2 SYGVKD. Trimming left V 3 bases short and J 1 base short, with 8 bases between. This CDR3 is 14 amino acids long.

This clonotype was seen ten or more times. V usage is TRBV28 and J usage is TRBJ1-5; D ambiguous. CDR1 and CDR2 from the germline V gene are MDHEN and SYDVKM. This CDR3 spans 14 amino acids. The ends were cut back, 5 bases at V and 2 bases at J, with 10 bases in the middle. Here the CDR3 DNA reads TGTGCCAGCAGTCTCGGGGTCGGCAATCAGCCCCAGCATTTT. The encoded protein is CASSLGVGNQPQHF.